Listed here is a single T cell receptor beta chain. Its cognate antigen is unknown. This record comes from a study of a mutant IDH1 vaccine in newly diagnosed glioma. Study details: Former treatment meant radiotherapy, temozolomide, or both; the majority had gotten both.

Overall study results and limits: Seemingly, top peripheral T cell clonotype changes bore no relation to pseudoprogression.

This CDR3 comprises 14 residues. V lost 2 bases to trimming and J lost 4 bases, with 11 bases between them. Germline V gives CDR1 MNHNS, CDR2 SASEGT. The table came from immunoSEQ multiplex PCR; TCRdb's copy has only in-frame clones and leaves some out. The sample consists of around 62,000 clones, roughly 90% of them appearing once. Time point of the sample: week 11, during vaccination. All doses held 300 ug of mutant IDH1 20-mer peptide, with topical imiquimod. The source of this sequence is a man aged 35-49 years with glioma. This chain links TRBV6-1 with TRBJ1-1, with a tentative D call TRBD1 (5 bases). This sample comprised PBMCs, obtained from a glioma patient whose treatment included an IDH1 peptide vaccine. In nucleotides, the CDR3 is TGTGCCAGCAGTGAAAACGGGGGAGGCACTGAAGCTTTCTTT. Protein sequence: CASSENGGGTEAFF.